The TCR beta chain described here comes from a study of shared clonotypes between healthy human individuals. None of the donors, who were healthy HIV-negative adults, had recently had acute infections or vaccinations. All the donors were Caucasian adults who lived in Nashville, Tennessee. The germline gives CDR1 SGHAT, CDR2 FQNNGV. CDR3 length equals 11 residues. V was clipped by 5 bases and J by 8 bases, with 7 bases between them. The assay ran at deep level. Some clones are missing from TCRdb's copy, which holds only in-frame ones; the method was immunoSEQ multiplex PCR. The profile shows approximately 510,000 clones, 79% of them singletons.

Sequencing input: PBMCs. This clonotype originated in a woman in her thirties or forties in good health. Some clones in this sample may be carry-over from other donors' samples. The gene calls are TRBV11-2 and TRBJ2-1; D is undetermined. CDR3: CASSQFDEQFF. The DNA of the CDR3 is TGTGCCAGCAGCCAGTTCGATGAGCAGTTCTTC.